Below, 17 T cell receptor beta chains from the same sample are listed, as sequenced in a study of cytomegalovirus exposure and HLA in healthy donors. The primer mix had 60 Vbeta and 13 Jbeta primers. Only in-frame clones appear in the TCRdb table, and some are missing; sequencing was by immunoSEQ multiplex PCR. In the table there are some 70,000 clones, 60% to 85% of which are singletons. The sequenced sample consisted of PBMCs. These receptors originate from a man aged 18 to 35 in good health and CMV-seronegative.

The chain carries TRBV11-1 and TRBJ1-1; D is ambiguous. The CDR3 has 16 amino acids. CDR1 and CDR2 from the germline V gene are SGHAT and FQDESV (reference sequence). V was cut by 4 bases and J by 3 bases, with 18 bases left in between. CDR3 sequence (DNA): TGTGCCAGCAGCTGGAAAAATCTCAGGCTGGACACTGAAGCTTTCTTT. Translating gives CASSWKNLRLDTEAFF.

J is TRBJ2-3 and V is TRBV9; 7 bases agree with TRBD2. CDR1 and CDR2 from the germline V gene are SGDLS and YYNGEE. V lost 7 bases and J lost 2; bases outside the gene matches: 1. There are 12 residues in the CDR3. The CDR3 DNA reads TGTGCCAGCGGGACTATCACAGATACGCAGTATTTT. Translating it yields CASGTITDTQYF.

This clone was detected a few times. The rearrangement uses TRBV28 and TRBJ2-3; TRBD2 aligns across 8 bases. The CDR3 extends over 15 amino acids. The germline gives CDR1 MDHEN, CDR2 SYDVKM. V dropped 4 bases and J dropped 3; count of bases not matched to a gene: 6. The CDR3 nucleotides are TGTGCCAGCAGTTCCCCAGGCGGGGGGACAGATACGCAGTATTTT. Its protein product is CASSSPGGGTDTQYF.

The gene calls are TRBV10-3 and TRBJ2-7; D is possibly TRBD1 (6 bases). This CDR3 comprises 9 residues. Germline values: CDR1 ENHRY, CDR2 SYGVKD. The CDR3 region has the DNA TGTGCCATCAGTGAGTTTCAGGGGGTC. Protein sequence: CAISEFQGV.

The V call is TRBV9, the J call TRBJ2-3; the match to TRBD1 covers 8 bases. The CDR3 extends over 15 amino acids. Trimming at V came to 1 base and at J to 6 bases, leaving 7 bases not matched to a gene. Germline V gene data show CDR1 as SGDLS and CDR2 as YYNGEE. The CDR3 reads CASSVPTGGLDTQYF. The DNA of the CDR3 is TGTGCCAGCAGCGTACCCACAGGGGGATTGGATACGCAGTATTTT.

The genes are TRBV4-1 and TRBJ1-5; D is unresolved. This CDR3 has 14 residues. Germline assignment: CDR1 MGHRA and CDR2 YSYEKL. V dropped 2 bases and J dropped 6 bases, with 11 bases sitting between them. The CDR3, as DNA: TGCGCCAGCAGCCAATTAATTCCCAGTCAGCCCCAGCATTTT. Amino acids: CASSQLIPSQPQHF.

This sequence joins TRBV6-5 and TRBJ1-3, with D possibly TRBD1 on 6 matching bases. Per the germline V gene, CDR1 is MNHEY and CDR2 is SVGAGI. V was pared by 5 bases and J by 3 bases, with 8 bases between. CDR3 size: 13 residues. In nucleotides, the CDR3 is TGTGCCAGCAGTAACAGGGTTGGAAACACCATATATTTT. It translates to CASSNRVGNTIYF.

The rearrangement uses TRBV6-5 and TRBJ1-1; 7 bases are shared with TRBD1. Trimming took 5 bases from V and 5 from J; bases not matched to a gene: 11. CDR3 size: 15 residues. Germline loops: CDR1 MNHEY, CDR2 SVGAGI. CDR3 amino acids: CASSPGTAAPTEAFF. The CDR3, as DNA: TGTGCCAGCAGTCCCGGGACAGCCGCTCCGACTGAAGCTTTCTTT.

In this sample, this clone turned up a few times. The chain is built from TRBV7-3 and TRBJ1-6; D is perhaps TRBD1 (5 bases). This CDR3 has 14 residues. The germline gives CDR1 SGHTA, CDR2 FQGTGA. Trimming took 5 bases from V and 14 from J, leaving 19 bases between them. The CDR3 nucleotides read TGTGCCAGCAGCCTCGCGGGGCCCCCAGGGACCCTCCACTTT. Translated, it gives CASSLAGPPGTLHF.

V is TRBV5-1 and J is TRBJ1-4, with D possibly TRBD1 on 5 matching bases. Germline assignment: CDR1 SGHRS and CDR2 YFSETQ. Between the trimmed V and J ends, which lost 7 bases and 8 bases, there was a span of 21 bases. The CDR3 contains 15 residues. Written as DNA, the CDR3 is TGCGCCAGCTTGGGAAGGGACTCACTCGGAGAAAAACTGTTTTTT. Its protein product is CASLGRDSLGEKLFF.

This clone was picked up a small number of times. The genes are TRBV28 and TRBJ2-7; 8 positions match TRBD1. V trimming: 7 bases; J trimming: 7 bases; junction bases outside the gene matches: 6. CDR3 length equals 12 residues. Per germline, CDR1 MDHEN and CDR2 SYDVKM. CDR3: CASTTGVEEQYF. CDR3 in DNA: TGTGCCAGCACGACAGGGGTCGAGGAGCAGTACTTC.

The chain carries TRBV16 and TRBJ2-4; D possibly corresponds to TRBD2 (5 bases). The germline CDR1 and CDR2 sequences are KGHSY and FQNENV. The ends were cut back, 4 bases at V and 3 bases at J, with 10 bases in the middle. There are 14 residues in the CDR3. The CDR3 loop is CASSPRVLKNIQYF. The CDR3 DNA reads as TGTGCCAGCAGCCCGAGGGTACTCAAAAACATTCAGTACTTC. The full variable domain, completed using reference TRBV16 and TRBJ2-4, is GEEVAQTPKHLVRGEGQKAKLYCAPIKGHSYVFWYQQVLKNEFKFLISFQNENVFDETGMPKERFSAKCLPNSPCSLEIQATKLEDSAVYFCASSPRVLKNIQYFGAGTRLSVL.

The chain recombines TRBV27 with TRBJ2-7; tentative D call: TRBD1 (5 bases). The CDR3 is 14 residues long. Germline V gene data show CDR1 as MNHEY and CDR2 as SMNVEV (reference sequence). V was shortened by 2 bases and J by 5 bases, with 13 bases between the two germline ends. The CDR3 here is CASSLTPGWNEQYF. DNA of the CDR3: TGTGCCAGCAGTTTAACACCAGGGTGGAACGAGCAGTACTTC.

The rearrangement links TRBV13 to TRBJ1-3; perhaps TRBD1 as D (6 bases). The CDR3 totals 15 residues. Germline-derived CDR1 and CDR2 are PRHDT and FYEKMQ (reference sequence). Trimming shortened V by 2 bases and J by 5 bases, and 13 bases separated the two germline ends. CDR3 bases: TGTGCCAGCAGCTTACGGGACGGGGGGCGAAACACCATATATTTT. Translation gives CASSLRDGGRNTIYF.

The chain links TRBV7-3 to TRBJ2-2; 9 bases are a match to TRBD1. With 2 bases clipped from V and 3 bases from J, the junction kept 10 bases outside the gene matches. This CDR3 has 18 amino acids. Looked up from germline, CDR1 is SGHTA and CDR2 is FQGTGA. CDR3 loop: CASSLLSFGTGYTGELFF. The CDR3 bases are TGTGCCAGCAGCTTATTATCGTTCGGGACAGGGTACACCGGGGAGCTGTTTTTT.

This clone was seen a single time. The rearrangement joins TRBV27 to TRBJ1-5; no clear D. V lost 4 bases, J lost 4 bases, and 8 bases lay in between. CDR3 length: 13 amino acids. The germline CDR1 and CDR2 sequences are MNHEY and SMNVEV (reference sequence). The CDR3 DNA sequence: TGTGCCAGCAGTTGGACTTTTAATCAGCCCCAGCATTTT. This encodes CASSWTFNQPQHF.

The chain uses TRBV19 and TRBJ1-1; tentatively, D is TRBD1 (6 bases). The CDR3 is 14 residues long. V gave up 3 bases and J gave up 5 bases, with 13 bases separating them. CDR1 and CDR2 from the germline V gene are LNHDA and SQIVND (reference sequence). CDR3 in amino acids: CASSIQGPGTEAFF. The DNA for the CDR3 is TGTGCCAGTAGTATTCAGGGGCCGGGGACTGAAGCTTTCTTT.